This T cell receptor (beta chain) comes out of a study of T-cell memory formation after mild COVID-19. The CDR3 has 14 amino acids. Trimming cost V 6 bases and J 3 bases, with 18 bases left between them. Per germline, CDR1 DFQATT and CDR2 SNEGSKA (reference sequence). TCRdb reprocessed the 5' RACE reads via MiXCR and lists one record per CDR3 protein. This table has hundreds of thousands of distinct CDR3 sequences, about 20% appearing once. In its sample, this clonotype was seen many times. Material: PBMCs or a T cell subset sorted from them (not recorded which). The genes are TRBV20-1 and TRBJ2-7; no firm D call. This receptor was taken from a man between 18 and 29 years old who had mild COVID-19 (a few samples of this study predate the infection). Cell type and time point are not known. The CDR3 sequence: CSAIRPATDYEQYF. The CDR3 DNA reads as TGCAGTGCGATCCGCCCGGCCACAGACTACGAGCAGTACTTC.